This passage covers 32 T cell receptor beta chains from one sample sequenced in a study of metastatic and nonmetastatic thyroid tumors. The entire patient cohort was treatment-naive prior to thyroid surgery. TCRdb re-analyzed the PCR reads using MiXCR. Here the sample spans fewer than 55,000 clones, about 15% being singletons. Source material: blood. The source is a female donor with papillary thyroid cancer or a benign thyroid nodule (not recorded which). Some clones in this sample may be carry-over from other donors' samples.

Ten or more counts support this clone. This sequence joins TRBV2 and TRBJ1-1; D call uncertain. This CDR3 is 13 amino acids long. Germline CDR1 reads SNHLY; CDR2 reads FYNNEI. V was trimmed by 3 bases and J by 4 bases, leaving 9 bases between them. The CDR3 nucleotides read TGTGCCAGCAGTGATCTGGGAGGCACTGAAGCTTTCTTT. Translation gives CASSDLGGTEAFF.

This clone was seen more than once but under ten times. The genes are TRBV6-2 or TRBV6-3 and TRBJ2-3; D gene ambiguous. V shed 0 bases and J shed 6 bases, with 4 bases lying between them. Germline-derived CDR1 and CDR2 are MNHEY and SVGEGT. The CDR3 consists of 12 residues. The CDR3 DNA follows: TGTGCCAGCAGTTACTCTGGGGATACGCAGTATTTT. Its translation: CASSYSGDTQYF.

The V call is TRBV6-2 or TRBV6-3, the J call TRBJ2-2; 9 bases match TRBD1. With 6 bases clipped from V and 0 bases from J, the junction kept 2 bases outside the gene matches. Germline V CDR1 and CDR2: MNHEY, SVGEGT. There are 15 residues in the CDR3. The CDR3 protein is CASRGQGTNTGELFF. The CDR3 nucleotides read TGTGCCAGCAGAGGACAGGGGACGAACACCGGGGAGCTGTTTTTT.

Many counts were recorded for this clone. This chain links TRBV20-1 with TRBJ1-2, with TRBD1 matching over 9 bases. The CDR3 is 14 residues long. CDR1 DFQATT and CDR2 SNEGSKA come from the germline V gene (reference sequence). V gave up 4 bases and J gave up 7 bases; unmatched junction bases: 10. The CDR3 loop is CSANNRGRVAGYTF. In DNA, the CDR3 is TGCAGTGCTAATAACAGGGGGCGCGTGGCTGGCTACACCTTC.

The sample holds many counts of this clone. Mismatch with germline at one junction end may stem from a read error. The J gene is TRBJ2-1, the V gene TRBV7-7; unclear D gene. This CDR3 contains 16 residues. In germline, CDR1 is SSHAT, CDR2 FNYEAQ (reference sequence). CDR3 amino acids: CASSFERYLSYNEQFF. The CDR3 bases are TGTGCTAGCAGCTTTGAGCGCTACCTCTCCTACAATGAGCAGTTCTTC.

The chain combines TRBV6-2 or TRBV6-3 with TRBJ2-1; possible D gene TRBD2, 6 bases. With 2 bases removed from V and 6 bases from J, the gap between germline ends came to 11 bases. Germline-derived CDR1 and CDR2 are MNHEY and SVGEGT. The CDR3 covers 14 residues. CDR3 residues: CASSYGTPANEQFF. In nucleotides, the CDR3 is TGTGCCAGCAGTTACGGGACTCCGGCCAATGAGCAGTTCTTC.

This clone is medium-sized (0.01 to 0.1%) within its sample. The chain employs TRBV12-3 or TRBV12-4 and TRBJ2-1, with D maybe TRBD1 (5 bases). The CDR3 is made up of 15 amino acids. Deletions cut 0 bases from V and 4 bases from J, with 10 bases between. CDR3 residues: CASSLAGPAYNEQFF. In DNA form, the CDR3 reads TGTGCCAGCAGTTTAGCGGGGCCGGCGTACAATGAGCAGTTCTTC.

The chain links TRBV6-1 to TRBJ2-5, with TRBD1 matching over 8 bases. J was trimmed by 5 bases and V by 4 bases; bases with no gene match: 6. Germline loops: CDR1 MNHNS, CDR2 SASEGT. The CDR3 totals 14 residues. CDR3 loop: CASSGQGWGETQYF. The CDR3 DNA reads TGTGCCAGCAGTGGACAGGGGTGGGGGGAGACCCAGTACTTC.

This clone occurred many times. The chain joins TRBV10-2 to TRBJ2-2; 8 nucleotides line up with TRBD1. Unmatched junction bases numbered 8, after V lost 7 bases and J lost 7 bases. CDR1 is WSHSY and CDR2 is SAAADI in the germline V gene. The CDR3 is 14 amino acids. CDR3 region: CASNGQGAHGELFF. The CDR3 DNA follows: TGCGCCAGCAACGGGCAGGGGGCGCACGGGGAGCTGTTTTTT.

The chain employs TRBV28 and TRBJ2-3; D not certain. Looked up from germline, CDR1 is MDHEN and CDR2 is SYDVKM. This CDR3 contains 15 residues. Trimming cost V 7 bases and J 0 bases, with 14 bases left between them. The CDR3 is CASKLAGYSTDTQYF. The CDR3 nucleotides are TGTGCCAGCAAACTGGCAGGATATAGCACAGATACGCAGTATTTT.

Points on this clone: At one boundary the junction diverges from the germline segment, which might be a read error. The chain recombines TRBV20-1 with TRBJ1-3, with D uncertain. There are 14 residues in the CDR3. Germline loops: CDR1 DFQATT, CDR2 SNEGSKA (reference sequence). The CDR3 spells CSARSIGSGNTIYF. The CDR3 bases are TGTAGTGCCCGGAGTATCGGCTCTGGAAACACCATATATTTT.

Note on this clone: The germline gene is not matched at one end of the junction; a read error may be the cause. The chain combines TRBV5-5 with TRBJ1-2; TRBD1 matches at 8 bases. Germline values: CDR1 SGHKS, CDR2 YYEKEE (reference sequence). The CDR3 is 14 amino acids. This CDR3 is CASSPGQGDYVYPF. Written as DNA, the CDR3 is TGTGCCAGCAGTCCCGGACAGGGTGACTATGTCTACCCCTTC.

This clone was found many times. The rearrangement links TRBV13 to TRBJ2-5; D not resolved. This CDR3 region has 13 residues. V was cut by 4 bases and J by 3 bases, with 9 bases left in between. The germline gives CDR1 PRHDT, CDR2 FYEKMQ (reference sequence). The CDR3 DNA sequence: TGTGCCAGCAGCTGGACGGTGAAAGAGACCCAGTACTTC. Its translation: CASSWTVKETQYF. Full variable domain (outside the CDR3, taken from reference TRBV13 and TRBJ2-5): AAGVIQSPRHLIKEKRETATLKCYPIPRHDTVYWYQQGPGQDPQFLISFYEKMQSDKGSIPDRFSAQQFSDYHSELNMSSLELGDSALYFCASSWTVKETQYFGPGTRLLVL.

This chain links TRBV3-1 with TRBJ2-3, with D tentatively TRBD2 (5 bases). Germline CDR1 and CDR2: LGHDT and YNNKEL (reference sequence). This CDR3 is built from 15 residues. Trimming left V 1 base short and J 6 bases short, with 14 bases between. The CDR3 coding sequence is TGTGCCAGCAGCCAAGGGGCAGGCCCGGGGGATACGCAGTATTTT. It translates to CASSQGAGPGDTQYF.

This clone was seen only a few times. V and J are TRBV30 and TRBJ2-1; D is perhaps TRBD1 (6 bases). Trimming stripped 7 bases from V and 0 bases from J, with 25 bases between. Germline CDR1 is GTSNPN and CDR2 is SVGIG (reference sequence). This CDR3 contains 18 residues. CDR3 residues: CAYFGVIPGQASYNEQFF. In nucleotides, the CDR3 is TGTGCCTACTTCGGGGTAATCCCGGGACAAGCCTCCTACAATGAGCAGTTCTTC. The full variable domain, rest sourced from reference TRBV30 and TRBJ2-1, is SQTIHQWPATLVQPVGSPLSLECTVEGTSNPNLYWYRQAAGRGLQLLFYSVGIGQISSEVPQNLSASRPQDRQFILSSKKLLLSDSGFYLCAYFGVIPGQASYNEQFFGPGTRLTVL.

On this clone itself: Sequence at one end of the junction differs from germline and may be a read error. The rearrangement links TRBV5-1 to TRBJ2-3; possible D gene TRBD2, 6 bases. Germline V CDR1 and CDR2: SGHRS, YFSETQ. The CDR3 sequence is 17 residues long. As DNA, the CDR3 is TGTGCCAGCAGCTTTGCGTACCAGGGAGGAGGCACAGATACGCAGTATTTT. Translated: CASSFAYQGGGTDTQYF.

The sample holds many counts of this clone. J is TRBJ1-1 and V is TRBV20-1, with D maybe TRBD1 (5 bases). The CDR3 runs 13 residues. The V end was cut by 3 bases, the J end by 8 bases, with 16 bases between. Per germline, CDR1 DFQATT and CDR2 SNEGSKA (reference sequence). In nucleotides, the CDR3 is TGCAGTGCTAGGAGACGGGGCGGCCCAGAAGCTTTCTTT. This encodes CSARRRGGPEAFF.

This clone was seen repeatedly, ten times or more. The chain recombines TRBV5-1 with TRBJ2-1; D might be TRBD1 or TRBD2, each matching 6 bases. The CDR3 has 13 amino acids. V lost 0 bases and J 8 bases, leaving 9 bases between the germline ends. CDR1 is SGHRS, CDR2 YFSETQ, per germline. The CDR3 here is CASSLGGAYEQFF. In DNA, the CDR3 is TGCGCCAGCAGCTTGGGGGGGGCGTATGAGCAGTTCTTC.

Notes on this clone: A read error is possible here, since a much larger clone lies one base away. The chain links TRBV3-1 to TRBJ2-5; 8 bases fit TRBD1. This CDR3 has 14 amino acids. CDR1 is LGHDT and CDR2 is YNNKEL in the germline V gene (reference sequence). Trimming at V came to 7 bases and at J to 5 bases, leaving 9 bases not matched to a gene. The CDR3 DNA sequence: TGTGCCAGCATCCCGCAGGACAGGGTCGAGACCCAGTACTTC. As protein: CASIPQDRVETQYF.

In this sample, this clone turned up many times. This chain joins TRBV20-1 and TRBJ1-5, with D possibly matching TRBD1 (6 bases). Germline lookup yields CDR1 DFQATT and CDR2 SNEGSKA (reference sequence). Trimming stripped 5 bases from V and 3 bases from J, with 11 bases between. CDR3 length: 13 residues. The CDR3 protein is CSAGGQNNQPQHF. CDR3 in DNA: TGCAGTGCTGGAGGACAGAACAATCAGCCCCAGCATTTT.

The chain links TRBV2 to TRBJ2-3; the D gene is possibly TRBD1 (5 bases). The V gene's germline CDR1 is SNHLY and CDR2 FYNNEI. The CDR3 is 15 amino acids. V shed 2 bases and J shed 0 bases, with 9 bases lying between them. DNA of the CDR3: TGTGCCAGCAGTGAATCAGGGTCTAGCACAGATACGCAGTATTTT. Translation gives CASSESGSSTDTQYF.

The chain combines TRBV10-1 with TRBJ1-2, with D maybe TRBD1 (5 bases). This CDR3 comprises 13 residues. From germline, CDR1 is WNHNN and CDR2 SYGVQD (reference sequence). V was cut by 3 bases and J by 4 bases, with 9 bases left in between. The CDR3 nucleotides are TGCGCCAGCAGTGACGACAGTACCTATGGCTACACCTTC. Its protein is CASSDDSTYGYTF.

This clone appeared a few times. V usage is TRBV6-1 and J usage is TRBJ2-1; TRBD1 agrees at 8 bases. From germline, CDR1 is MNHNS and CDR2 SASEGT. The CDR3 length is 16 residues. V gave up 6 bases and J gave up 5 bases; unmatched junction bases: 12. The chain's CDR3 is CASRDQGASMNNEQFF. Here the CDR3 DNA reads TGTGCCAGCAGGGATCAGGGGGCCTCCATGAACAATGAGCAGTTCTTC.

Ten or more counts support this clone. The V and J genes are TRBV2 and TRBJ2-3, with 9 bases that match TRBD1. Germline trimming cut 6 bases from V and 6 bases from J; bases unmatched to any gene: 7. The CDR3 extends over 14 amino acids. CDR1 is SNHLY, CDR2 FYNNEI, per germline. The CDR3 region has the DNA TGTGCCAGCAGGAGGACAGGGGTGGGCGATACGCAGTATTTT. As protein: CASRRTGVGDTQYF.

On this clone itself: The junction shows a germline mismatch at one end, possibly a read error. The chain uses TRBV5-1 and TRBJ2-7; 7 positions agree with TRBD2. This CDR3 comprises 13 residues. In germline, CDR1 is SGHRS, CDR2 YFSETQ. The CDR3 loop reads CASLTSRSYGQYF. The CDR3 nucleotides read TGCGCCTCTCTGACTAGCCGCTCCTACGGGCAGTACTTC.

This sequence joins TRBV19 and TRBJ2-5, with 14 bases matching TRBD2. Germline CDR1 and CDR2: LNHDA and SQIVND (reference sequence). The trim removed 6 bases at V and 2 bases at J, leaving 5 bases unmatched. The CDR3 loop spans 16 amino acids. CDR3 residues: CASRTSGGASQETQYF. CDR3 bases: TGTGCCAGTAGGACTAGCGGGGGGGCCTCACAAGAGACCCAGTACTTC.

This clone came up a few times. The chain is built from TRBV6-1 and TRBJ1-5, with 8 bases lining up with TRBD1. The V and J ends lost 6 bases and 1 base, in that order; junction bases with no gene match: 2. This CDR3 has 14 amino acids. CDR1 and CDR2 (germline): MNHNS, SASEGT. The CDR3 loop is CASRTGASNQPQHF. The CDR3 DNA reads as TGTGCCAGCAGGACAGGGGCCAGCAATCAGCCCCAGCATTTT.

This clone has ten or more counts. The chain links TRBV6-5 to TRBJ2-1; D possibly corresponds to TRBD1 (6 bases). Looked up from germline, CDR1 is MNHEY and CDR2 is SVGAGI. The CDR3 consists of 15 residues. The V and J ends lost 0 bases and 6 bases respectively, with 12 bases between them. The CDR3 protein is CASSYSLGQSNEQFF. CDR3 coding DNA: TGTGCCAGCAGTTACTCCCTCGGACAGTCCAATGAGCAGTTCTTC.

This clone was seen ten or more times. This chain joins TRBV6-1 and TRBJ2-3; D uncertain. The CDR3 has 16 amino acids. In germline, CDR1 is MNHNS, CDR2 SASEGT. V lost 6 bases and J 4 bases, leaving 20 bases between the germline ends. CDR3 DNA: TGTGCCAGCAGGCCTTCGGCAGGCAGCCGGGCAGATACGCAGTATTTT. Translation: CASRPSAGSRADTQYF.

This clone appeared many times. The chain uses TRBV7-8 and TRBJ2-3, with TRBD1 matching over 10 bases. This CDR3 has 16 amino acids. Germline V gene sequence: CDR1 SGHVS, CDR2 FQNEAQ. V dropped 4 bases and J dropped 6; count of bases not matched to a gene: 10. The CDR3 DNA reads as TGTGCCAGCAGCTCACTCGGGGGACAGGGGTTGGATACGCAGTATTTT. It is translated as CASSSLGGQGLDTQYF.

This clone occurred many times. The chain joins TRBV7-9 to TRBJ2-2, with TRBD2 matching 9 bases. CDR1 SEHNR and CDR2 FQNEAQ come from the germline V gene (reference sequence). The ends lost 6 bases at V and 3 bases at J; junction bases unmatched: 5. The CDR3 totals 15 residues. The CDR3 sequence is CASRREGRDTGELFF. The CDR3 DNA reads as TGTGCCAGCAGGCGGGAGGGCCGTGACACCGGGGAGCTGTTTTTT.

This clone has more than one count but fewer than ten. Mismatch with germline at one junction end may stem from a read error. The V call is TRBV6-1, the J call TRBJ1-3; a possible D gene is TRBD1 (6 bases). The CDR3 contains 15 residues. Looked up from germline, CDR1 is MNHNS and CDR2 is SASEGT. The CDR3 here is CASRRKDSSGSTIYF. CDR3 coding DNA: TGTGCCAGCAGGAGGAAGGACAGCTCTGGAAGCACCATATATTTT.